This entry concerns a single T cell receptor beta chain. The antigen is unknown. The same CDR3 arises from other DNA sequences in this sample as well. The repertoire was sequenced with immunoSEQ multiplex PCR; TCRdb's copy has only in-frame clones and lacks some. The sample contains roughly 70,000 clones, about 87% of which appear only once. This specimen belongs to a study of OX40 agonist ivuxolimab in advanced cancers. About the study: Participants, around 80% male, averaged around 64 years of age, ranging from roughly 20 to 80.

Study-wide findings and caveats: Also present in some nonresponders was a low level of normalized T-cell clonal expansion. There was clonal expansion of CD4+ and CD8+ blood T cells by week 6 at 0.1 to 3.0 mg/kg.

The CDR3 consists of 11 residues. V lost 3 bases and J lost 8, with 8 bases in between. The germline gives CDR1 DFQATT, CDR2 SNEGSKA (reference sequence). This chain links TRBV20-1 with TRBJ2-1, with a tentative D call TRBD2 (5 bases). The receptor comes from an adult with an advanced solid tumor such as melanoma, head and neck, liver or kidney cancer. This sample comprised CD4+ or CD8+ T cells sorted from blood, obtained in a trial of the OX40 agonist ivuxolimab. The CDR3 DNA reads TGCAGTGCTAGCAGGCGGGATGAGCAGTTCTTC. Residues: CSASRRDEQFF.